This entry lists 25 T cell receptor beta chains sequenced from one sample in a study of long-term antiretroviral therapy in people with HIV. They ran version v3.0 of the immunoSEQ assay at survey level. Repertoires were generated with immunoSEQ multiplex PCR, while TCRdb's copy carries only in-frame clones and drops some. The table lists about 7,100 clones, approximately 80% of them singletons, with less than 25% in the top ten. The material sequenced was unsorted PBMCs, taken 1.1 years after starting antiretroviral therapy. The receptors originated from a man aged 35-49 years with HIV.

V usage is TRBV2 and J usage is TRBJ2-5, with 9 bases matching TRBD1. The CDR3 is 14 amino acids. Looked up from germline, CDR1 is SNHLY and CDR2 is FYNNEI. Losses at the gene ends were 8 bases for V and 2 bases for J; bases not matched to a gene: 6. The CDR3 spells CASAQGADQETQYF. The DNA of the CDR3 is TGTGCCAGCGCACAGGGGGCGGATCAAGAGACCCAGTACTTC.

In its sample, this clone was seen once. The V and J genes are TRBV4-1 and TRBJ1-6; D perhaps matches TRBD1 (5 bases). The CDR3 contains 15 residues. V was cut by 5 bases and J by 8 bases, with 16 bases left in between. Germline V CDR1 and CDR2: MGHRA, YSYEKL. CDR3 coding DNA: TGCGCCAGCAGCTGGGAGGAGGGGAGAGATTCACCCCTCCACTTT. Residues: CASSWEEGRDSPLHF.

This chain uses TRBV6-1 with TRBJ2-7; D may correspond to TRBD1 or TRBD2 (7 bases each). CDR3 size: 15 residues. The V and J ends lost 5 bases and 0 bases respectively, with 14 bases between them. Germline V CDR1 and CDR2: MNHNS, SASEGT. CDR3 loop: CASSHRGGGSYEQYF. Written as DNA, the CDR3 is TGTGCCAGCAGTCACAGGGGAGGGGGCTCCTACGAGCAGTACTTC.

V usage is TRBV6-1 and J usage is TRBJ2-1; 9 positions match TRBD1. The length of the CDR3 is 17 residues. Germline loops: CDR1 MNHNS, CDR2 SASEGT. V dropped 0 bases and J dropped 7; count of bases not matched to a gene: 10. The CDR3 loop reads CASSEALDRGVWNEQFF. CDR3 sequence (DNA): TGTGCCAGCAGTGAAGCGCTCGACAGGGGGGTCTGGAATGAGCAGTTCTTC.

The chain is built from TRBV29-1 and TRBJ2-1, with D possibly TRBD1 on 5 matching bases. The V gene lost 1 base and the J gene lost 0 bases, with 16 bases spanning the gap. Germline CDR1 and CDR2: SQVTM and ANQGSEA. This CDR3 is built from 17 residues. CDR3 loop: CSVEGVVGRVSYNEQFF. Here the CDR3 DNA reads TGCAGCGTTGAAGGTGTGGTGGGGCGAGTCTCCTACAATGAGCAGTTCTTC.

By proportion, this clone is medium-sized. The chain recombines TRBV5-1 with TRBJ1-1; 9 positions match TRBD1. Trimming took 4 bases from V and 7 from J; bases not matched to a gene: 5. This CDR3 is built from 13 residues. Germline assignment: CDR1 SGHRS and CDR2 YFSETQ. The CDR3 region is CASSQPGQGEAFF. CDR3 DNA sequence: TGCGCCAGCAGCCAACCGGGACAGGGTGAAGCTTTCTTT.

This sequence joins TRBV5-1 and TRBJ1-2; 8 positions agree with TRBD1. Germline-derived CDR1 and CDR2 are SGHRS and YFSETQ. This CDR3 has 14 residues. V lost 0 bases to trimming and J lost 4 bases; unmatched junction nucleotides: 2. CDR3 residues: CASSLDRGTYGYTF. Here the CDR3 DNA reads TGCGCCAGCAGCTTGGACAGGGGGACCTATGGCTACACCTTC.

The chain employs TRBV7-9 and TRBJ2-3, with 9 bases fitting TRBD1. This CDR3 contains 15 residues. V shed 0 bases and J 4 bases; nucleotides not matched to a gene: 2. Germline V gives CDR1 SEHNR, CDR2 FQNEAQ (reference sequence). The CDR3 DNA sequence: TGTGCCAGCAGCTTAGCCGGGACAGGGTCAGATACGCAGTATTTT. It is translated as CASSLAGTGSDTQYF.

Judged by abundance, this clone is medium-sized. J is TRBJ2-7 and V is TRBV27, with D tentatively TRBD1 or TRBD2 (5 bases each). The germline V gene encodes CDR1 MNHEY and CDR2 SMNVEV (reference sequence). Trimming removed 3 bases at V and 3 bases at J, with 18 bases between. This CDR3 spans 16 amino acids. DNA for the CDR3: TGTGCCAGCAGTTTTTCCCTCGGGACGGTCCTCTACGAGCAGTACTTC. This translates into CASSFSLGTVLYEQYF.

This clone has more than one count but fewer than ten. V usage is TRBV7-9 and J usage is TRBJ2-2; 12 nucleotides match TRBD1. The CDR3 spans 16 residues. V trimming: 7 bases; J trimming: 7 bases; junction bases outside the gene matches: 10. Looked up from germline, CDR1 is SEHNR and CDR2 is FQNEAQ (reference sequence). In DNA form, the CDR3 reads TGTGCCAGCATCATCTTAGGGACAGGGGGCATCGGGGAGCTGTTTTTT. It yields the protein CASIILGTGGIGELFF.

The V call is TRBV30, the J call TRBJ1-2, with 9 bases that match TRBD1. After removal of 0 bases from V and 5 bases from J, the junction contained 7 bases not matched to a gene. CDR1 is GTSNPN, CDR2 SVGIG, per germline (reference sequence). This CDR3 spans 15 amino acids. Here the CDR3 DNA reads TGTGCCTGGAGTGTAGCGGCAGGGACAGGGTATGGCTACACCTTC. This translates into CAWSVAAGTGYGYTF.

By share of the sample, this clone is medium-sized. The chain couples TRBV6-1 to TRBJ2-7; D is ambiguous. Germline V lookup: CDR1 MNHNS, CDR2 SASEGT. V lost 4 bases and J 0 bases, leaving 13 bases between the germline ends. The CDR3 sequence is 15 residues long. The CDR3 bases are TGTGCCAGCAGTGTTGACATCACAGCCTCCTACGAGCAGTACTTC. Amino acid sequence: CASSVDITASYEQYF.

This chain joins TRBV4-2 and TRBJ2-3, with D perhaps assigned TRBD1 or TRBD2 (5 bases each). V was shortened by 0 bases and J by 4 bases, with 17 bases between the two germline ends. Germline CDR1 reads LGHNA; CDR2 reads YNFKEQ. This CDR3 is built from 17 residues. CDR3 nucleotide sequence: TGTGCCAGCAGCCAAGAGTACGGGCAGGGACCCGCAGATACGCAGTATTTT. Amino acid sequence: CASSQEYGQGPADTQYF.

V usage is TRBV7-9 and J usage is TRBJ2-7; 7 bases match TRBD1. The length of the CDR3 is 14 residues. J was trimmed by 1 base and V by 5 bases; bases with no gene match: 5. Germline CDR1 is SEHNR and CDR2 is FQNEAQ (reference sequence). CDR3 residues: CASSLTGQSYEQYF. CDR3 sequence (DNA): TGTGCCAGCAGCCTTACGGGACAGTCCTACGAGCAGTACTTC.

V is TRBV9 and J is TRBJ2-3; D assignment may be TRBD1 or TRBD2 (6 bases each). CDR1 and CDR2 (germline): SGDLS, YYNGEE. The V end lost 0 bases, the J end lost 3 bases, and 11 bases lay between the germline ends. This CDR3 is built from 15 residues. CDR3 sequence (DNA): TGTGCCAGCAGCGTAGCGGGGGCGGGGACAGATACGCAGTATTTT. Residues: CASSVAGAGTDTQYF.

This clone was counted between two and nine times. The chain employs TRBV30 and TRBJ2-1; perhaps TRBD2 as D (6 bases). V shed 0 bases and J shed 8 bases, with 17 bases lying between them. Germline lookup yields CDR1 GTSNPN and CDR2 SVGIG (reference sequence). The CDR3 spans 15 residues. CDR3 bases: TGTGCCTGGAGTGTAACCAGCGGGTGGTTCGATGAGCAGTTCTTC. This codes for CAWSVTSGWFDEQFF.

Only a few counts were recorded for this clone. The rearrangement uses TRBV7-2 and TRBJ1-6; 7 nucleotides align to TRBD1. The CDR3 sequence is 18 residues long. The V gene's germline CDR1 is SGHTA and CDR2 FQGNSA. V lost 2 bases to trimming and J lost 3 bases; unmatched junction nucleotides: 10. The CDR3 sequence: CASSLRQGQEDYNSPLHF. The CDR3 nucleotides are TGTGCCAGCAGCTTAAGACAGGGCCAGGAGGACTATAATTCACCCCTCCACTTT.

The V and J genes are TRBV4-1 and TRBJ2-5; 8 bases match TRBD2. Germline lookup yields CDR1 MGHRA and CDR2 YSYEKL. Trimming removed 1 base from V and 1 base from J; junction bases left unmatched: 5. The CDR3 spans 16 residues. The CDR3 sequence is CASSQVSLAGQETQYF. The DNA for the CDR3 is TGCGCCAGCAGCCAAGTCTCCCTAGCGGGCCAAGAGACCCAGTACTTC.

This clone is a singleton in its sample. The rearrangement uses TRBV11-2 and TRBJ2-7; D unresolved. Trimming took off 2 bases at V and 4 bases at J, with 6 bases between the two ends. The CDR3 sequence is 12 residues long. CDR1 and CDR2 from the germline V gene are SGHAT and FQNNGV. The CDR3 loop is CASSLQPYEQYF. The CDR3 nucleotides read TGTGCCAGCAGCTTACAGCCTTACGAGCAGTACTTC.

The gene calls are TRBV10-2 and TRBJ1-6, with 10 bases fitting TRBD1. The CDR3 extends over 14 amino acids. With V trimmed by 6 bases and J by 8 bases, 4 bases remained unmatched. The germline V gene has CDR1 WSHSY and CDR2 SAAADI. The CDR3 sequence is CASSRQGADSPLHF. CDR3 in DNA: TGCGCCAGCAGCCGACAGGGGGCGGATTCACCCCTCCACTTT.

This clone was observed a few times. This sequence joins TRBV30 and TRBJ1-1, with unresolved D. This CDR3 region has 12 residues. Germline CDR1 GTSNPN, CDR2 SVGIG (reference sequence). Trimming took off 0 bases at V and 4 bases at J, with 6 bases between the two ends. The chain's CDR3 is CAWSVSATEAFF. The CDR3 bases are TGTGCCTGGAGTGTTTCTGCCACTGAAGCTTTCTTT.

This rearrangement joins TRBV25-1 to TRBJ2-7, with D perhaps matching TRBD1 (5 bases). This CDR3 has 13 amino acids. V gave up 7 bases and J gave up 2 bases, with 12 bases separating them. Germline V gene lookup returns CDR1 MGHDK and CDR2 SYGVNS. CDR3 sequence (DNA): TGTGCCAGCAATGGGGCTTCTACCTACGAGCAGTACTTC. Its protein product is CASNGASTYEQYF.

This clone was observed a handful of times. The genes are TRBV5-1 and TRBJ1-2, with D perhaps matching TRBD1 (5 bases). Deletions cut 5 bases from V and 4 bases from J, with 9 bases between. Germline CDR1 and CDR2: SGHRS and YFSETQ. The CDR3 totals 12 residues. In DNA, the CDR3 is TGCGCCAGCAGAGGGGACCTCTATGGCTACACCTTC. Its translation is CASRGDLYGYTF.

This chain joins TRBV16 and TRBJ2-3; the D gene could be TRBD1 or TRBD2 (5 bases each). Trimming took off 7 bases at V and 1 base at J, with 9 bases between the two ends. Germline loops: CDR1 KGHSY, CDR2 FQNENV. The CDR3 spans 13 residues. The CDR3 region is CASTRDRTDTQYF. CDR3 sequence (DNA): TGTGCCAGCACCAGGGACCGCACAGATACGCAGTATTTT.

This sequence joins TRBV28 and TRBJ2-7, with D maybe TRBD1 (6 bases). CDR1 MDHEN and CDR2 SYDVKM come from the germline V gene. The V gene lost 5 bases and the J gene lost 1 base, with 12 bases spanning the gap. CDR3 size: 14 residues. The CDR3 nucleotides read TGTGCCAGCAGTCCCCTAGGACAGTCCTACGAGCAGTACTTC. It codes for CASSPLGQSYEQYF.